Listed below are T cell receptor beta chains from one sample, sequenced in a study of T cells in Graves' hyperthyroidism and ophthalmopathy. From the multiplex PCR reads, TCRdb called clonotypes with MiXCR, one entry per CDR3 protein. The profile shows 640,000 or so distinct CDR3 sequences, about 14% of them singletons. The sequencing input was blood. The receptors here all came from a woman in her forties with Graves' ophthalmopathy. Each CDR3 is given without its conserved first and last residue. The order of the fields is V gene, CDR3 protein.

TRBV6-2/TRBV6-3 ASSYKQEYNEQF
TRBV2 ASSEEGTFYEQY
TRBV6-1 ASSADGPQSSYNEQF
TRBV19 ASSRTSSYNEQF
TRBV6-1 ASRMFEGQPQH
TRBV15 ATSRVSGTSYEQY
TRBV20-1 SAATGVKETQY
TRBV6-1 ATLAWGGVYTEAF
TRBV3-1 ASSQGVGSEETQY
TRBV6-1 ASTRWGNEQY
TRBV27 ASSFFGTQY
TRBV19 ASNIQGPGTSRIQY
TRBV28 ASSLTDTEAF
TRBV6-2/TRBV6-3 ASRRFGGNQPQH
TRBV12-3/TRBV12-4 ASRKGTGAEQY
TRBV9 ASSVEGGHPSETQY
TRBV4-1 ASSQGLRGLSYEQY
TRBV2 ASSEASAGGETQY
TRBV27 ASRPGLGEAF
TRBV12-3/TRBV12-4 ASSLETGGINYGYT
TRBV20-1 SARVWDRTNTEAF
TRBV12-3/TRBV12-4 ASSFNLGGQPQH
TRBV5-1 ASGESGDTEAF
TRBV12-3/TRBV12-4 ASSPSQGGYGYT
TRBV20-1 SARPSRYSSRQDQPQH
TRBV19 ASSIRDPQPQH
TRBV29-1 SVVQGDYGYT
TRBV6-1 ASGLTGYFVTGELF
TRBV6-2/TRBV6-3 ASRSSRDREVFEQY
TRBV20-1 SASILAGETQY
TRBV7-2 ASSLFGSQSANQPQH
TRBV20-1 SAASSYNSPLH
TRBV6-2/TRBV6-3 ASSMNGWVQEDNEQY
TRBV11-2 ASSIVLLVNNEQF
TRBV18 ASSPLRGVGYEQY
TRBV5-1 ASSLNSGTGSINEQY
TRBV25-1 ASSAFGGNSYEQY
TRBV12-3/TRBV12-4 ASSLGGGITYEQY
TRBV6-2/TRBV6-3 AGRAATELYGYT
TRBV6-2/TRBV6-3 ASRRNPGLRNTEAF
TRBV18 ASSPQGGHNYGYT
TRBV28 ASSRYGGIYGYT
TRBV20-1 SARADLYEQY
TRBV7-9 ASSPGTGWTEAF
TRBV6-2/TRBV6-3 ASSLGGFRTDTQY
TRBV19 ASAQTYGYT
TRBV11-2 ASSAGHPGAGNTIY
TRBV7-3 ASSYGTGREQY
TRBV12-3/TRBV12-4 ASSFREGAGELF